The 24 T cell receptor beta chains listed next were all sequenced from one sample in a study of shared clonotypes between healthy human individuals. TCRdb's copy holds only in-frame clones and misses some; the assay was immunoSEQ multiplex PCR. The sample has about 490,000 clones, around 73% seen once; the top ten hold around 12%. Sequencing input: PBMCs. These receptors were collected from a woman aged 40 to 50 in good health. Some clones in this sample may be carry-over from other donors' samples.

Turning to this clone: In the same sample, other DNA sequences code for this CDR3. The chain combines TRBV18 with TRBJ1-1; possibly TRBD1 for D (6 bases). The CDR3 spans 14 residues. From germline, CDR1 is KGHSH and CDR2 LQKENI. Trimming removed 3 bases from V and 5 bases from J, with 13 bases in between. CDR3 sequence: CASSPAGAGTEAFF. The CDR3 DNA reads TGTGCCAGCTCACCTGCAGGGGCGGGTACTGAAGCTTTCTTT.

The V and J genes are TRBV7-8 and TRBJ2-7; D ambiguous. Germline CDR1 reads SGHVS; CDR2 reads FQNEAQ. This CDR3 is 12 amino acids long. Trimming took 1 base from V and 7 from J, leaving 8 bases between them. The CDR3 sequence is CASSLVGQEQYF. For the CDR3, the DNA is TGTGCCAGCAGCTTAGTGGGTCAAGAGCAGTACTTC.

The chain carries TRBV10-3 and TRBJ2-7; a weak D match, TRBD1 (6 bases). Trimming stripped 2 bases from V and 1 base from J, with 15 bases between. CDR3 length equals 16 residues. CDR1 ENHRY and CDR2 SYGVKD come from the germline V gene. The CDR3 reads CAISEGPGAASYEQYF. CDR3 sequence (DNA): TGTGCCATCAGTGAGGGCCCAGGGGCGGCATCCTACGAGCAGTACTTC.

The chain has TRBV30 and TRBJ1-1; D is undetermined. V lost 5 bases to trimming and J lost 5 bases, with 9 bases between them. Germline V lookup: CDR1 GTSNPN, CDR2 SVGIG (reference sequence). CDR3 length: 11 amino acids. The chain's CDR3 is CAWALRTEAFF. For the CDR3, the DNA is TGTGCCTGGGCTCTCCGGACTGAAGCTTTCTTT.

The V and J genes are TRBV27 and TRBJ2-7; D call uncertain. The ends were cut back, 5 bases at V and 0 bases at J, with 14 bases in the middle. The CDR3 length is 15 residues. Germline assignment: CDR1 MNHEY and CDR2 SMNVEV (reference sequence). In nucleotides, the CDR3 is TGTGCCAGCAGTCCGATGACTTCTTACTCCTACGAGCAGTACTTC. Its protein is CASSPMTSYSYEQYF.

The chain combines TRBV2 with TRBJ2-3; D is possibly TRBD1 (6 bases). The CDR3 extends over 13 amino acids. The V end was cut by 7 bases, the J end by 4 bases, with 12 bases between. CDR1 and CDR2 (germline): SNHLY, FYNNEI. The CDR3 nucleotides read TGTGCCAGCAATTCCAGGGGAGCAGATACGCAGTATTTT. Its translation: CASNSRGADTQYF.

This clone was counted between two and nine times. J is TRBJ1-3 and V is TRBV30; 11 bases line up with TRBD1. Per germline, CDR1 GTSNPN and CDR2 SVGIG (reference sequence). CDR3 size: 15 residues. The trim removed 1 base at V and 3 bases at J, leaving 2 bases unmatched. In nucleotides, the CDR3 is TGTGCCTGGAGTGGGGGACAGGGGGATGGAAACACCATATATTTT. It yields the protein CAWSGGQGDGNTIYF. The full variable domain, rest sourced from reference TRBV30 and TRBJ1-3, is SQTIHQWPATLVQPVGSPLSLECTVEGTSNPNLYWYRQAAGRGLQLLFYSVGIGQISSEVPQNLSASRPQDRQFILSSKKLLLSDSGFYLCAWSGGQGDGNTIYFGEGSWLTVV.

This clone was found a few times. The chain carries TRBV6-1 and TRBJ2-5; the match to TRBD2 covers 10 bases. V gave up 4 bases and J gave up 11 bases; unmatched junction bases: 16. Germline assignment: CDR1 MNHNS and CDR2 SASEGT. The CDR3 is made up of 16 amino acids. The CDR3: CASSGVKASGSIKQYF. The DNA of the CDR3 is TGTGCCAGCAGTGGTGTAAAGGCTAGCGGGAGTATTAAGCAGTACTTC.

This clone was seen a handful of times. The V call is TRBV13, the J call TRBJ2-7, with 7 bases lining up with TRBD1. CDR3 length: 15 amino acids. Trimming removed 5 bases from V and 7 bases from J; junction bases left unmatched: 14. The germline CDR1 and CDR2 sequences are PRHDT and FYEKMQ (reference sequence). As DNA, the CDR3 is TGTGCCAGCAGCCGCACCGGGACAGACTCTAGAGAGCAGTACTTC. Translating it yields CASSRTGTDSREQYF.

This clone occurred a few times. The rearrangement links TRBV7-2 to TRBJ2-3; perhaps TRBD2 as D (6 bases). Germline V lookup: CDR1 SGHTA, CDR2 FQGNSA. The CDR3 consists of 13 residues. V lost 8 bases, J lost 2 bases, and 11 bases lay in between. The CDR3 loop reads CASGRPNTDTQYF. For the CDR3, the DNA is TGTGCCAGCGGGAGGCCCAACACAGATACGCAGTATTTT.

The V and J genes are TRBV5-8 and TRBJ2-1; 10 bases align to TRBD1. Germline assignment: CDR1 SGHTS and CDR2 YDEGEE. Germline trimming cut 4 bases from V and 8 bases from J; bases unmatched to any gene: 6. This CDR3 is built from 14 residues. CDR3 in amino acids: CASSTWDRGHEQFF. The CDR3 nucleotides are TGTGCCAGCAGCACCTGGGACAGGGGTCATGAGCAGTTCTTC.

This rearrangement joins TRBV10-2 to TRBJ2-7, with D possibly TRBD1 on 5 matching bases. Trimming took 0 bases from V and 2 from J, leaving 8 bases between them. In germline, CDR1 is WSHSY, CDR2 SAAADI. CDR3 length: 14 residues. CDR3 region: CASSESGVAYEQYF. In DNA form, the CDR3 reads TGCGCCAGCAGTGAGTCAGGGGTAGCCTACGAGCAGTACTTC.

This chain uses TRBV30 with TRBJ2-5, with D perhaps given as TRBD1 or TRBD2 (6 bases each). This CDR3 region has 13 residues. Germline assignment: CDR1 GTSNPN and CDR2 SVGIG (reference sequence). V was shortened by 5 bases and J by 4 bases, with 14 bases between the two germline ends. The DNA for the CDR3 is TGTGCCTGGCGGTCCCGGGGGCGAGAGACCCAGTACTTC. Protein product: CAWRSRGRETQYF.

The chain links TRBV11-2 to TRBJ2-5; no clear D gene. The ends were cut back, 0 bases at V and 14 bases at J, with 16 bases in the middle. This CDR3 has 13 amino acids. The germline V gene encodes CDR1 SGHAT and CDR2 FQNNGV. Here the CDR3 reads CASSLDPSYEQYF. For the CDR3, the DNA is TGTGCCAGCAGCTTAGACCCTTCCTACGAGCAATACTTC.

The chain has TRBV19 and TRBJ1-5, with TRBD1 identical over 8 bases. The CDR3 length is 17 residues. Per germline, CDR1 LNHDA and CDR2 SQIVND (reference sequence). After removal of 5 bases from V and 3 bases from J, the junction contained 12 bases not matched to a gene. CDR3 protein: CASSAIPGQGVNQPQHF. The CDR3 DNA reads as TGTGCCAGTAGTGCCATACCCGGACAGGGAGTCAATCAGCCCCAGCATTTT.

The gene calls are TRBV7-2 and TRBJ1-5; D may be TRBD1 (5 bases). Trimming cost V 1 base and J 7 bases, with 11 bases left between them. Germline CDR1 reads SGHTA; CDR2 reads FQGNSA. The CDR3 extends over 14 amino acids. The CDR3, as DNA: TGTGCCAGCAGCTTAGGAGGGGTTGGGCAGCCCCAGCATTTT. Translation gives CASSLGGVGQPQHF.

J is TRBJ2-3 and V is TRBV7-8; 8 bases fit TRBD1. J gave up 2 bases and V 5 bases, and 9 bases lay outside the gene matches. Germline values: CDR1 SGHVS, CDR2 FQNEAQ. The CDR3 consists of 16 residues. The CDR3 here is CASSTNRGIFTDTQYF. As DNA, the CDR3 is TGTGCCAGCAGCACAAACAGGGGGATATTCACAGATACGCAGTATTTT.

The V call is TRBV18, the J call TRBJ2-2, with D tentatively TRBD2 (5 bases). Germline V lookup: CDR1 KGHSH, CDR2 LQKENI. The V end lost 3 bases, the J end lost 1 base, and 12 bases lay between the germline ends. This CDR3 region has 16 residues. This chain's CDR3 is CASSPQTSVNTGELFF. The CDR3 DNA is TGTGCCAGCTCACCGCAAACTAGTGTGAACACCGGGGAGCTGTTTTTT. The full variable domain, completed using reference TRBV18 and TRBJ2-2, is NAGVMQNPRHLVRRRGQEARLRCSPMKGHSHVYWYRQLPEEGLKFMVYLQKENIIDESGMPKERFSAEFPKEGPSILRIQQVVRGDSAAYFCASSPQTSVNTGELFFGEGSRLTVL.

V gene TRBV6-5 combines with J gene TRBJ2-2; tentatively, D is TRBD1 (6 bases). The V gene's germline CDR1 is MNHEY and CDR2 SVGAGI. V lost 5 bases and J lost 6, with 13 bases in between. The CDR3 is 14 amino acids. The CDR3 reads CASSAQGQAGELFF. Here the CDR3 DNA reads TGTGCCAGCAGTGCCCAGGGGCAGGCCGGGGAGCTGTTTTTT.

The chain uses TRBV19 and TRBJ1-5, with a tentative D call TRBD1 (5 bases). The CDR3 runs to 16 residues. Germline V CDR1 and CDR2: LNHDA, SQIVND (reference sequence). V was pared by 5 bases and J by 4 bases, with 18 bases between. CDR3 bases: TGTGCCAGTAGTCCCTTTGAGGGGTCACTTAATCAGCCCCAGCATTTT. It is translated as CASSPFEGSLNQPQHF. The full variable domain, completed using reference TRBV19 and TRBJ1-5, is DGGITQSPKYLFRKEGQNVTLSCEQNLNHDAMYWYRQDPGQGLRLIYYSQIVNDFQKGDIAEGYSVSREKKESFPLTVTSAQKNPTAFYLCASSPFEGSLNQPQHFGDGTRLSIL.

V and J are TRBV9 and TRBJ1-6; D is perhaps TRBD1 (5 bases). Trimming removed 3 bases from V and 3 bases from J, with 16 bases in between. CDR3 length: 17 amino acids. Germline V gene sequence: CDR1 SGDLS, CDR2 YYNGEE. CDR3 protein: CASSDSGGLDYNSPLHF. The CDR3, as DNA: TGTGCCAGCAGCGATAGTGGGGGACTGGACTATAATTCACCCCTCCACTTT.

Many counts were recorded for this clone. This sample also contains other DNA sequences that code for the same CDR3. V is TRBV29-1 and J is TRBJ2-5, with TRBD2 matching 9 bases. Germline values: CDR1 SQVTM, CDR2 ANQGSEA. V gave up 4 bases and J gave up 4 bases; unmatched junction bases: 7. The CDR3 loop spans 14 amino acids. The CDR3 loop is CSVGVAGVVETQYF. DNA for the CDR3: TGCAGCGTTGGGGTAGCGGGAGTGGTAGAGACCCAGTACTTC.

This chain links TRBV5-1 with TRBJ1-2; D is perhaps TRBD1 (6 bases). The CDR3 runs to 16 residues. Germline V gene sequence: CDR1 SGHRS, CDR2 YFSETQ. V lost 1 base, J lost 4 bases, and 17 bases lay in between. The CDR3 DNA reads TGCGCCAGCAGCTTGAATCCGGTAGGGGGTAGCTATGGCTACACCTTC. Amino acids: CASSLNPVGGSYGYTF.

The chain employs TRBV7-3 and TRBJ2-7, with 7 bases lining up with TRBD2. Per the germline V gene, CDR1 is SGHTA and CDR2 is FQGTGA. This CDR3 spans 16 amino acids. V shed 1 base, J shed 4 bases, and the junction held 10 bases outside the gene matches. CDR3 sequence reads: CASSLKGSGRYYEQYF. CDR3 DNA: TGTGCCAGCAGCTTAAAGGGTAGCGGGCGCTATTACGAGCAGTACTTC.